The 2 T cell receptor beta chains below were found in one sample sequenced in a study of cytotoxic CD8 clonotypes in ibrutinib-treated CLL. Only in-frame clones appear in the TCRdb table, and some are missing; sequencing was by immunoSEQ multiplex PCR. Of approximately 280,000 clones detected, around 76% appear once; the ten largest clones hold approximately 5.1%. This sample comprised PBMCs, obtained at disease progression, from a patient treated with ibrutinib. The receptors were gathered from a human donor with chronic lymphocytic leukemia.

The chain links TRBV19 to TRBJ1-5, with D perhaps matching TRBD1 (5 bases). V lost 3 bases, J lost 0 bases, and 27 bases lay in between. Germline CDR1 LNHDA, CDR2 SQIVND (reference sequence). This CDR3 has 21 residues. Here the CDR3 DNA reads TGTGCCAGTAGTATCAGGTGGGCTCGCCGAAAAAACAGGAATAGCAATCAGCCCCAGCATTTT. Residues: CASSIRWARRKNRNSNQPQHF.

V and J are TRBV2 and TRBJ2-1; maybe TRBD2 (5 bases). CDR1 and CDR2 (germline): SNHLY, FYNNEI. This CDR3 has 13 residues. Between the trimmed V and J ends, which lost 6 bases and 9 bases, there was a span of 15 bases. The CDR3 here is CASRDFRWGEQFF. The DNA for the CDR3 is TGTGCCAGCAGGGACTTCCGTTGGGGTGAGCAGTTCTTC.